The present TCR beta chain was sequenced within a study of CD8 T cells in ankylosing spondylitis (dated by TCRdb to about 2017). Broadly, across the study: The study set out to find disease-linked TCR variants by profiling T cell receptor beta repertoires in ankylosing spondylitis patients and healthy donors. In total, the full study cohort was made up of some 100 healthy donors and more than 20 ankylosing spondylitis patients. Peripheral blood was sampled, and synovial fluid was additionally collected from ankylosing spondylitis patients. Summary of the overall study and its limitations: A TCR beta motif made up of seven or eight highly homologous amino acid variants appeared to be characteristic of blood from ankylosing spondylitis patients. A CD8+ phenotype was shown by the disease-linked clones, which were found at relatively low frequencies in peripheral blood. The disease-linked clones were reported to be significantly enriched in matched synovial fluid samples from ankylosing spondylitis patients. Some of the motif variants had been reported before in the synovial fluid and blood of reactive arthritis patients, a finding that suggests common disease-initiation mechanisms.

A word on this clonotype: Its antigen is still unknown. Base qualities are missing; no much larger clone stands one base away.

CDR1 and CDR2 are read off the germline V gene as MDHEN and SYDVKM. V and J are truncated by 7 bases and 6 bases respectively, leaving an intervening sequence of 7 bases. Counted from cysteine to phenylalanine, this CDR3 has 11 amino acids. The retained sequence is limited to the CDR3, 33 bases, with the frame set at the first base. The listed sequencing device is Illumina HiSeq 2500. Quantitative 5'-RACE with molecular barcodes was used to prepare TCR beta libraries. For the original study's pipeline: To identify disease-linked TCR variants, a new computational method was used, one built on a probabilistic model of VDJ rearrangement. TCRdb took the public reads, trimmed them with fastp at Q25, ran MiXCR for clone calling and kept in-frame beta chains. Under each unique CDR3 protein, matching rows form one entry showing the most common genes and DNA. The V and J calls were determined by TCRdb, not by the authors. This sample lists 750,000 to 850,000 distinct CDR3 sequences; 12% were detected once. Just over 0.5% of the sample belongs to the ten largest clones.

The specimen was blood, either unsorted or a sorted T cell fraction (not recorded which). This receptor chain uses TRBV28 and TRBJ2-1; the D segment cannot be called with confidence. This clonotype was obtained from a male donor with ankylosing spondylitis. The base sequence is TGTGCCAGCACCCTCGTCAATGAGCAGTTCTTC. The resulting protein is CASTLVNEQFF.